This record covers a single TCR beta chain. Its target is not known. These data belong to a study of CD4 T cells in relation to SARS-CoV-2 and coronaviruses. Study details: After approximately 10 days of antigen culture, PBMC TCR beta CDR3s were sequenced. Shared crossreactive spike epitopes were mapped to their HLA restriction.

TCRdb's table, derived via immunoSEQ multiplex PCR, lists solely in-frame clones and lacks some. The repertoire holds more than 20,000 clones, about 70% seen once, with 8.5% to 12% in the top ten. Before the COVID-19 pandemic, during about 2011-2019, CD4+ T cells were taken from unexposed donors. After about 10 days of culture, CD4+ T cells were isolated. Cells permitting, SARS-CoV-2 S/N and four cold-coronavirus spikes were tested on unexposed-donor CD4+ T cells. Fresh IL-2 medium replaced half the medium on days 3 and 7. The sample comprised CD4+ T cells from PBMCs, cultured in vitro. This receptor was identified in a human donor in good health.

Here the CDR3 DNA reads TGTGCCAGCAGCTTAGATCCGGGAACCTACGAGCAGTACTTC. Its protein product is CASSLDPGTYEQYF. This sequence joins TRBV7-2 and TRBJ2-7; D is possibly TRBD2 (5 bases). V lost 1 base and J 2 bases, leaving 9 bases between the germline ends. CDR3 length: 14 residues. Germline CDR1 reads SGHTA; CDR2 reads FQGNSA.